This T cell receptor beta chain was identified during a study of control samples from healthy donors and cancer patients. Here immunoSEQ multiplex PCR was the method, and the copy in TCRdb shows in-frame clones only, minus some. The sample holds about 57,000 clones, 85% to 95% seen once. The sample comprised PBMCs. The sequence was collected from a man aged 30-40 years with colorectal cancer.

The DNA for the CDR3 is TGTGCCAGCAGTTTATGGAGCGGCTCTGGGGCCAACGTCCTGACTTTC. It codes for CASSLWSGSGANVLTF. The J gene is TRBJ2-6, the V gene TRBV27; TRBD2 is a possible D gene (5 bases). Trimming pared 1 base from V and 0 bases from J, leaving 7 bases between. The CDR3 spans 16 residues. Germline CDR1 reads MNHEY; CDR2 reads SMNVEV (reference sequence).